One and the same sample provided the 18 T cell receptor beta chains below, sequenced in a study of cytomegalovirus exposure and HLA in healthy donors. The study ran its PCR with 60 Vbeta and 13 Jbeta primers. Produced via immunoSEQ multiplex PCR; TCRdb's table is partial and in-frame only. The sample includes some 190,000 clones, around 79% of them seen just once. The sequenced material came from PBMCs. The receptors stem from a woman between 18 and 30 years old in good health and CMV-seronegative.

The rearrangement links TRBV7-3 to TRBJ2-3; 11 bases fit TRBD2. Germline values: CDR1 SGHTA, CDR2 FQGTGA. The CDR3 has 16 amino acids. V shed 5 bases, J shed 2 bases, and the junction held 6 bases outside the gene matches. The CDR3 nucleotides read TGTGCCAGCAGCCCTGGACTAGCGGGTCCCACAGATACGCAGTATTTT. This gives the protein CASSPGLAGPTDTQYF.

This rearrangement joins TRBV14 to TRBJ1-6, with 7 positions matching TRBD1. This CDR3 has 14 amino acids. With V trimmed by 2 bases and J by 8 bases, 3 bases remained unmatched. CDR1 and CDR2 (germline): SGHDN, FVKESK. The CDR3 DNA reads as TGTGCCAGCAGCCAACAGGGGGTTTATTCACCCCTCCACTTT. Its protein is CASSQQGVYSPLHF.

This clone occurred once. The chain links TRBV5-4 to TRBJ2-6; 7 bases are shared with TRBD1. The V gene end was trimmed by 5 bases and the J gene end by 0 bases; junction bases not matched to a gene: 5. The CDR3 is 16 amino acids. Germline V lookup: CDR1 SGHNT, CDR2 YYREEE (reference sequence). In DNA, the CDR3 is TGTGCCAGCAGTTTAGGGACAGCCTCTGGGGCCAACGTCCTGACTTTC. This gives the protein CASSLGTASGANVLTF.

The chain has TRBV11-2 and TRBJ2-3, with D possibly matching TRBD1 (6 bases). In germline, CDR1 is SGHAT, CDR2 FQNNGV. The V and J ends lost 1 base and 2 bases respectively, with 10 bases between them. This CDR3 has 15 amino acids. For the CDR3, the DNA is TGTGCCAGCAGCTTAGGCGACAGGAACACAGATACGCAGTATTTT. Its translation: CASSLGDRNTDTQYF.

This clone was observed a few times. This sequence joins TRBV7-9 and TRBJ2-7; D is ambiguous. V was trimmed by 1 base and J by 7 bases, leaving 17 bases between them. Germline V gene lookup returns CDR1 SEHNR and CDR2 FQNEAQ (reference sequence). The CDR3 runs to 15 residues. In nucleotides, the CDR3 is TGTGCCAGCAGCTTAGGTGGTACGCCCCCGCGGGAGCAGTACTTC. This sequence encodes CASSLGGTPPREQYF.

This chain uses TRBV29-1 with TRBJ1-1, with 7 bases fitting TRBD1. The CDR3 covers 13 residues. V shed 7 bases, J shed 5 bases, and the junction held 10 bases outside the gene matches. Germline V CDR1 and CDR2: SQVTM, ANQGSEA. CDR3 residues: CSADDRAGTEAFF. The DNA of the CDR3 is TGCAGCGCCGACGACAGGGCGGGTACTGAAGCTTTCTTT.

J is TRBJ2-7 and V is TRBV4-2; tentatively, D is TRBD2 (6 bases). This CDR3 region has 15 residues. Germline values: CDR1 LGHNA, CDR2 YNFKEQ. V lost 6 bases and J lost 5, with 20 bases in between. The CDR3 DNA is TGTGCCAGCAGTCCGCTGGGGGGAGAAGCCCACGAGCAGTACTTC. Protein: CASSPLGGEAHEQYF.

This chain connects TRBV7-9 to TRBJ1-4, with TRBD1 as a possible D gene (5 bases). Between the trimmed V and J ends, which lost 5 bases and 4 bases, there was a span of 11 bases. This CDR3 has 14 residues. Germline loops: CDR1 SEHNR, CDR2 FQNEAQ (reference sequence). The CDR3 region is CASSPGQINEKLFF. The DNA for the CDR3 is TGTGCCAGCAGCCCTGGACAAATTAATGAAAAACTGTTTTTT.

The rearrangement links TRBV5-1 to TRBJ1-1, with no clear D. The V end was cut by 5 bases, the J end by 4 bases, with 12 bases between. Germline CDR1 reads SGHRS; CDR2 reads YFSETQ. The CDR3 consists of 13 residues. CDR3 sequence (DNA): TGCGCCAGCAGATACAGTTTAAGCACTGAAGCTTTCTTT. Amino acids: CASRYSLSTEAFF.

There are a few counts of this clone. This chain uses TRBV10-3 with TRBJ2-5, with 7 bases matching TRBD1. The CDR3 has 15 residues. Trimming cost V 10 bases and J 2 bases; bases outside gene matches: 13. Germline V gene sequence: CDR1 ENHRY, CDR2 SYGVKD. CDR3 nucleotides: TGTGCCACAAGGGCAGGGGGTATATGGCAAGAGACCCAGTACTTC. This gives the protein CATRAGGIWQETQYF.

This sequence joins TRBV13 and TRBJ2-1; possibly TRBD2 for D (5 bases). Germline V gene sequence: CDR1 PRHDT, CDR2 FYEKMQ (reference sequence). Trimming removed 10 bases at V and 4 bases at J, with 17 bases between. The CDR3 totals 14 residues. CDR3 sequence reads: CATTTWTLYNEQFF. In DNA, the CDR3 is TGTGCCACCACTACCTGGACTCTTTACAATGAGCAGTTCTTC.

This clone was recorded only once. The chain recombines TRBV30 with TRBJ2-7; 9 positions agree with TRBD2. Germline CDR1 and CDR2: GTSNPN and SVGIG (reference sequence). V was pared by 7 bases and J by 3 bases, with 7 bases of the junction left unmatched. The CDR3 covers 13 residues. CDR3 nucleotides: TGTGCCTATCAGCGGGAGGCCCACTACGAGCAGTACTTC. It yields the protein CAYQREAHYEQYF.

The rearrangement joins TRBV29-1 to TRBJ2-3; 14 bases are shared with TRBD2. J lost 0 bases, V lost 7 bases, and 6 bases had no gene match. The germline V gene encodes CDR1 SQVTM and CDR2 ANQGSEA. This CDR3 is built from 16 residues. The CDR3: CSAPGLAGVSTDTQYF. The DNA for the CDR3 is TGCAGCGCCCCGGGACTAGCGGGAGTCAGCACAGATACGCAGTATTTT.

The chain recombines TRBV28 with TRBJ1-5; D is unresolved. V was clipped by 11 bases and J by 7 bases, with 15 bases between them. Germline V gives CDR1 MDHEN, CDR2 SYDVKM. The CDR3 runs to 12 residues. The CDR3 sequence: CASEEGGQPQHF. The CDR3 DNA reads as TGTGCCTCTGAGGAGGGAGGACAGCCCCAGCATTTT.

There are a few counts of this clone. V gene TRBV5-5 combines with J gene TRBJ2-6; tentatively, D is TRBD1 (5 bases). The germline V gene has CDR1 SGHKS and CDR2 YYEKEE (reference sequence). The length of the CDR3 is 15 residues. The V end was cut by 0 bases, the J end by 6 bases, with 10 bases between. CDR3 loop: CASSLGTPAANVLTF. CDR3 coding DNA: TGTGCCAGCAGCTTGGGGACACCCGCGGCCAACGTCCTGACTTTC.

Concerning this clone itself: At one end the junction does not follow the germline gene, possibly because of a read error. This chain joins TRBV5-6 and TRBJ1-2; TRBD1 aligns across 9 bases. The CDR3 runs to 14 residues. Germline CDR1 is SGHDT and CDR2 is YYEEEE. The CDR3 reads CASSSLGQGKILAF. The CDR3 region has the DNA TGTGCCAGCAGTTCTCTAGGACAGGGGAAAATATTGGCCTTC.

This clone appeared once. This CDR3 is also generated by other DNA sequences in the sample. This sequence joins TRBV28 and TRBJ1-1; D uncertain. The germline V gene encodes CDR1 MDHEN and CDR2 SYDVKM. This CDR3 contains 14 residues. The germline V and J ends were trimmed by 3 bases and 0 bases, with 8 bases remaining between them. Here the CDR3 reads CASSLGQLNTEAFF. CDR3 in DNA: TGTGCCAGCAGTTTGGGCCAGCTGAACACTGAAGCTTTCTTT.

The chain is built from TRBV18 and TRBJ1-1; D is uncertain. CDR1 is KGHSH, CDR2 LQKENI, per germline. V lost 6 bases to trimming and J lost 1 base, with 18 bases between them. The CDR3 runs to 16 residues. CDR3 nucleotides: TGTGCCAGCTCCCTAAAGCTTGACACCTGGAACACTGAAGCTTTCTTT. Protein product: CASSLKLDTWNTEAFF.